This T cell receptor beta chain derives from a study of a mutant IDH1 vaccine in newly diagnosed glioma. At the level of the study: Averaging roughly 40 years of age, treated patients were around 62% male and about 38% female.

The method was immunoSEQ multiplex PCR; TCRdb's version includes in-frame clones alone and lacks a portion of them. The sample has 50,000 to 60,000 clones, 80% seen once; the top ten hold more than 5.5%. For this clone: Its antigen is undetermined.

The time point denotes: week 23, last vaccination. With topical imiquimod, each dose of the vaccine consisted of 300 ug of mutant IDH1 20-mer peptide. V was shortened by 1 base and J by 1 base, with 15 bases between the two germline ends. The CDR3 spans 18 residues. Germline V CDR1 and CDR2: SGHDT, YYEEEE. This specimen was PBMCs, taken from a glioma patient whose treatment included an IDH1 peptide vaccine. The chain has TRBV5-6 and TRBJ2-6; unclear D gene. The receptor comes from a man aged 40-49 years with glioma. For the CDR3, the DNA is TGTGCCAGCAGCTTGAGGCAGGCAGACCTTTCTGGGGCCAACGTCCTGACTTTC. Protein product: CASSLRQADLSGANVLTF.